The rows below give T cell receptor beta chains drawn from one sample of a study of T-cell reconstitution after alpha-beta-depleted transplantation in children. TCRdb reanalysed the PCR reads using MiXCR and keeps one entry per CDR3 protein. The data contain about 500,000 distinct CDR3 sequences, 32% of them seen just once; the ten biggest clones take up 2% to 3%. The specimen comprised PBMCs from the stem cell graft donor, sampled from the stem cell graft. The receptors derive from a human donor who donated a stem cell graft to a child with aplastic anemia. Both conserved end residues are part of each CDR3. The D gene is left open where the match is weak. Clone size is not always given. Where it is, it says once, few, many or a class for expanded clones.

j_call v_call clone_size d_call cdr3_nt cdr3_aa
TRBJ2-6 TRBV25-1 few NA TGTGCCAGCATGAGTGGGGCCAACGTCCTGACTTTC CASMSGANVLTF
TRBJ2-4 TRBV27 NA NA TGTGCCAGCAGTCCGGGACATCACATTCAGTACTTC CASSPGHHIQYF
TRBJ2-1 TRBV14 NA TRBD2 TGTGCCAGCAGCCCTAATCGACTAGCGGCTTACAATGAGCAGTTCTTC CASSPNRLAAYNEQFF
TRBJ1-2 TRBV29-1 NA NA TGCAGCGTTGACCTCACGAGGGGGAGAGGCTACACCTTC CSVDLTRGRGYTF
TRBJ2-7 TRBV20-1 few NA TGCAGTGCTAGAGATAGCCGGGGCAGAACCTACGAGCAGTACTTC CSARDSRGRTYEQYF
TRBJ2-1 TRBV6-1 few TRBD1 TGTGCCACCAACGGGGACAGCCACAATGAGCAGTTCTTC CATNGDSHNEQFF
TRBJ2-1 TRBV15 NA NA TGTGCCACCAGCAGGGAAGCGGGCGAGACGGACGGAGAGCAGTTCTTC CATSREAGETDGEQFF
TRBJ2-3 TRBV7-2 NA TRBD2 TGTGCCAGCAGCTGGACCACAGCGGGGTATGGCACAGATACGCAGTATTTT CASSWTTAGYGTDTQYF
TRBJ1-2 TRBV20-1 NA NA TGCAGTGCTAGAGAACAAGGGATTGGCTACACCTTC CSAREQGIGYTF
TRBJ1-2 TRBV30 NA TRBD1 TGTGCCTGGACGAGGGGGCCGGTCTATGGCTACACCTTC CAWTRGPVYGYTF
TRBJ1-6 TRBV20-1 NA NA TGCAGTGCTAGAGACCGGACAGACACAAATAATTCACCCCTCCACTTT CSARDRTDTNNSPLHF
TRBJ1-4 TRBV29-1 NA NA TGCAGCGCCGGAGGTGGGAATGAAAAACTGTTTTTT CSAGGGNEKLFF
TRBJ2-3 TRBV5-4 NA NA TGTGCCAGCAGCTTGGCCGGAAGAGCAAGAGATACGCAGTATTTT CASSLAGRARDTQYF
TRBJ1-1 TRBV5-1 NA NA TGCGCCAGCGAGGCGGAGAGGAACACTGAAGCTTTCTTT CASEAERNTEAFF
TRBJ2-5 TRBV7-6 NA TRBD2 TGTGCCAGCAGCTACAACCTAGCGGGAGAGTCCGAGACCCAGTACTTC CASSYNLAGESETQYF
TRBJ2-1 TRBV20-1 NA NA TGCAGTGCTAGAATAGCGGAATACAATGAGCAGTTCTTC CSARIAEYNEQFF
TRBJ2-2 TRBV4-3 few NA TGCGCCAGCAGCCAAATTATGAACACCGGGGAGCTGTTTTTT CASSQIMNTGELFF
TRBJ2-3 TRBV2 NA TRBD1 TGTGCCAGCAGTGAAGCGGCAGGGGGATTTAGAACAGATACGCAGTATTTT CASSEAAGGFRTDTQYF
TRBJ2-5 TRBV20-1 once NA TGCAGTGCTAGGAGGGCGGCAACTCCTCAAGAGACCCAGTACTTC CSARRAATPQETQYF
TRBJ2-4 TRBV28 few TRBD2 TGTGCCAGCAGTTCAGTTGGACTAGCGGGACGACTTCAGTACTTC CASSSVGLAGRLQYF
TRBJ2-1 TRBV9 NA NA TGTGCCAGCAGCGTAGAGGGTGAGCAGTTCTTC CASSVEGEQFF
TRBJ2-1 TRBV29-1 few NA TGCAGCGTTGAAGATCCACGGAGCTCCACCTACAATGAGCAGTTCTTC CSVEDPRSSTYNEQFF
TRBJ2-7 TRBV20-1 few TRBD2 TGCAGTGCTAGAGATTCAGGCGGGAGTCCCCACGAGCAGTACTTC CSARDSGGSPHEQYF
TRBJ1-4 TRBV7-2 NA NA TGTGCCAGCAGGGAGAGGGCAAATTTGGGTGAAAAACTGTTTTTT CASRERANLGEKLFF
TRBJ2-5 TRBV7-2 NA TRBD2 TGTGCCAGCAGCTTGAGCGGGGGAGGGCCATGGGAGACCCAGTACTTC CASSLSGGGPWETQYF
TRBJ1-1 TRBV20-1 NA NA TGCAGTGCTAGCGGGGGGGGATACACTGAAGCTTTCTTT CSASGGGYTEAFF
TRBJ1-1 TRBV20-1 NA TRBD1 TGCAGTGTCGCGACAGGGACCAACACTAAAGCTTTCTTT CSVATGTNTKAFF
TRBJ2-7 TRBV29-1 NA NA TGCAGCGTTGAAGATCTTGTCCATGGAAACCCTGACTACGAGCAGTACTTC CSVEDLVHGNPDYEQYF
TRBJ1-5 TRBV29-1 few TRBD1 TGCAGCGTTGGTGGAGGGACAGGGAATCAGCCCCAGCATTTT CSVGGGTGNQPQHF
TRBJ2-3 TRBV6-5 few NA TGTGCCAGCAGTTACTCGCGGCCGGAGGCTGATACGCAGTATTTT CASSYSRPEADTQYF
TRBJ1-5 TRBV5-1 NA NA TGCGCCAGCAGCTTGTCTTACGGCAATCAGCCCCAGCATTTT CASSLSYGNQPQHF
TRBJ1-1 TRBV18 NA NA TGTGCCAGCTCACCAGGCCAGTACCCGAACACTGAAGCTTTCTTT CASSPGQYPNTEAFF
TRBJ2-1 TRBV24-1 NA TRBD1 TGTGCCACCAGTGGTACGGCGGACAGGAAGCAGTTCTTC CATSGTADRKQFF
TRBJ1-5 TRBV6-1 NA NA TGTGCCAGCAGTGGGTCGCCAGGCACCCAGCATTTT CASSGSPGTQHF
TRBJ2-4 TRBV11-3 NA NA TGTGCCAGCAGCTTAGACTCTGACAACATTCAGTACTTC CASSLDSDNIQYF
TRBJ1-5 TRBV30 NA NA TGTGCCTGGAGTGGGACTTACTCTGGCAGGGGAAATCAGCCCCAGCATTTT CAWSGTYSGRGNQPQHF
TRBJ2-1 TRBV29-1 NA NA TGCAGCGTTTCGACACGGGTTCTTGTCAATGAGCAGTTCTTC CSVSTRVLVNEQFF
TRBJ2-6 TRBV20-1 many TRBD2 TGCAGTGCTAGAGGCCCGGGACTAGCGTCCATTTTCTCTGGGGCCAACGTCCTGACTTTC CSARGPGLASIFSGANVLTF
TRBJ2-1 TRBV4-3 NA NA TGCGCCAGCAGCCAAGATTCGGCGGGACCTACTAGGAATGAGCAGTTCTTC CASSQDSAGPTRNEQFF
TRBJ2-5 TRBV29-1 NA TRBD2 TGCAGCGTCCCGGCCAGCGGGGGCGTAAAGACCCAGTACTTC CSVPASGGVKTQYF
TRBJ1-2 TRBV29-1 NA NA TGCAGCGCCGCAGACGGGGCCTATGGCTACACCTTC CSAADGAYGYTF